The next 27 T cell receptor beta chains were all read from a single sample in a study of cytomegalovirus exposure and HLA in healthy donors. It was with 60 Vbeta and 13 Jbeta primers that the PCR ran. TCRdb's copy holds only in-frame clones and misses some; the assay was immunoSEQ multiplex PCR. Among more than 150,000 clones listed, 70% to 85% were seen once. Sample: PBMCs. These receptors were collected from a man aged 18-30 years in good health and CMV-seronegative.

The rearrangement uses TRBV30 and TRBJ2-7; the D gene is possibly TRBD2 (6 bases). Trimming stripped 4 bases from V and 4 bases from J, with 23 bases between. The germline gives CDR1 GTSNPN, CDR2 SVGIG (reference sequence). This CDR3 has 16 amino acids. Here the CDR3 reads CAWTDGPGVPFYEQYF. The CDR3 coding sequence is TGTGCCTGGACCGACGGACCGGGGGTCCCCTTTTACGAGCAGTACTTC.

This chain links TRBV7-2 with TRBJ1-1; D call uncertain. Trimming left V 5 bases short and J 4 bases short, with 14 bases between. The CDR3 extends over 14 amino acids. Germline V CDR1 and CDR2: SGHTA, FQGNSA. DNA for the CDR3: TGTGCCAGCAGCCCCCGGTCCTCTGGCACTGAAGCTTTCTTT. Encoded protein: CASSPRSSGTEAFF.

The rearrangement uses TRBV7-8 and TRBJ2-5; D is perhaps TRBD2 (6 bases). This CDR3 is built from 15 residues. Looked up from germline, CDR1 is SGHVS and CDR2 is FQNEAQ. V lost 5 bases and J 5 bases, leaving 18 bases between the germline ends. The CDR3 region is CASSGGAKLQETQYF. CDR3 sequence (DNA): TGTGCCAGCAGCGGCGGGGCCAAGCTCCAGGAGACCCAGTACTTC.

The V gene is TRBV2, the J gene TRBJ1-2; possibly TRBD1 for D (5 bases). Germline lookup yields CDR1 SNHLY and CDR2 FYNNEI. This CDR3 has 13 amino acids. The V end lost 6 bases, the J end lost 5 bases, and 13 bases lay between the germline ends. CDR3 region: CASSDGGWYGYTF. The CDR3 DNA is TGTGCCAGCAGCGACGGGGGATGGTATGGCTACACCTTC.

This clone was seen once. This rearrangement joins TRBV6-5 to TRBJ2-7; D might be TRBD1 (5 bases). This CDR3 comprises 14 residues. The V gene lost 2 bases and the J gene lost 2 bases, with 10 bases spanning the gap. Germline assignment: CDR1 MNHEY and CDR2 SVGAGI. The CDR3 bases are TGTGCCAGCAGTTACGGACGGACAACCTACGAGCAGTACTTC. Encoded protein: CASSYGRTTYEQYF.

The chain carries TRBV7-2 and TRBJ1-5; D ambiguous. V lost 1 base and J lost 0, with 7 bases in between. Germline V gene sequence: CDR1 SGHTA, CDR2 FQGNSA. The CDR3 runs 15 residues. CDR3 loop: CASSLDWSSNQPQHF. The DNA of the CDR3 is TGTGCCAGCAGCTTAGATTGGAGTAGCAATCAGCCCCAGCATTTT. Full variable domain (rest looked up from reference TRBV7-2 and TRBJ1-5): GAGVSQSPSNKVTEKGKDVELRCDPISGHTALYWYRQSLGQGLEFLIYFQGNSAPDKSGLPSDRFSAERTGGSVSTLTIQRTQQEDSAVYLCASSLDWSSNQPQHFGDGTRLSIL.

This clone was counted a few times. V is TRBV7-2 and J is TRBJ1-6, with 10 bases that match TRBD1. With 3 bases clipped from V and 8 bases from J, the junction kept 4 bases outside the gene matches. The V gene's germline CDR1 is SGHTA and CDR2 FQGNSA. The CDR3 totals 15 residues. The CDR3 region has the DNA TGTGCCAGCAGCTTCGCCGGGACAGGGGATTCACCCCTCCACTTT. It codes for CASSFAGTGDSPLHF.

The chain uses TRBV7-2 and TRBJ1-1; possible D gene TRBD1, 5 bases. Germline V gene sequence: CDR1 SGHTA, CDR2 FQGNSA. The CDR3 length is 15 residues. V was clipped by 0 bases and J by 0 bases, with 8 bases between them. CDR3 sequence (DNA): TGTGCCAGCAGCTTAGCGGGGCAGGTGAACACTGAAGCTTTCTTT. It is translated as CASSLAGQVNTEAFF.

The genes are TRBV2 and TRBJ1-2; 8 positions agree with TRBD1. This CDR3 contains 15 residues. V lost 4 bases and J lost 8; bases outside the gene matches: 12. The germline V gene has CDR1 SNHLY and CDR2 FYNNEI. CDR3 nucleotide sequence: TGTGCCAGCAGTGGGGCCAACCAGGGGGCGCGCGGCTACACCTTC. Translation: CASSGANQGARGYTF.

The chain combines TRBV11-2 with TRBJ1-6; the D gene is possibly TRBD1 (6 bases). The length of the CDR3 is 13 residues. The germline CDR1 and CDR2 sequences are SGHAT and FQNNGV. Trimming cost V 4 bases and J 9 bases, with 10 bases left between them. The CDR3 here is CASSSQGISPLHF. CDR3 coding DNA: TGTGCCAGCAGCTCCCAGGGGATTTCACCCCTCCACTTT.

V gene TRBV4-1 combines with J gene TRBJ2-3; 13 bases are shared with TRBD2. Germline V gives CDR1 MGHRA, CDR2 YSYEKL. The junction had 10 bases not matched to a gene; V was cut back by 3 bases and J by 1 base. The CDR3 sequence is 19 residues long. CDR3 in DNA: TGCGCCAGCAGCCATGGGACTAGCGGGAAGCGGGAGGGCACAGATACGCAGTATTTT. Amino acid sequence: CASSHGTSGKREGTDTQYF.

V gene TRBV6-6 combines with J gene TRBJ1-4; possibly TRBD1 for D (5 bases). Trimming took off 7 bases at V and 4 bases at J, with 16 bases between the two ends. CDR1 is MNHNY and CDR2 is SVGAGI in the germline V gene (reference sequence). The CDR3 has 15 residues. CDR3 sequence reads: CASTVGGGRNEKLFF. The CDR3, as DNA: TGTGCCAGCACCGTCGGGGGGGGACGTAATGAAAAACTGTTTTTT.

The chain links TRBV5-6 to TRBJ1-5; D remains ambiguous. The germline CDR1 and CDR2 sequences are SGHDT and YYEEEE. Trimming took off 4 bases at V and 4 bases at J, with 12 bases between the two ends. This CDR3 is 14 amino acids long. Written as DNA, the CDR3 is TGTGCCAGCAGCCTAAGAGGGAGGAATCAGCCCCAGCATTTT. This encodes CASSLRGRNQPQHF.

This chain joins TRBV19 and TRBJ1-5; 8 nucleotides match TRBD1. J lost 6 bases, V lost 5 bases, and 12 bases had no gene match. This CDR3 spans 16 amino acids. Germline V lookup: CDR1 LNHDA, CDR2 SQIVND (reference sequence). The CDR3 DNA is TGTGCCAGTAGTCCTGGTCGCGACAGGGGTGGTCAGCCCCAGCATTTT. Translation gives CASSPGRDRGGQPQHF.

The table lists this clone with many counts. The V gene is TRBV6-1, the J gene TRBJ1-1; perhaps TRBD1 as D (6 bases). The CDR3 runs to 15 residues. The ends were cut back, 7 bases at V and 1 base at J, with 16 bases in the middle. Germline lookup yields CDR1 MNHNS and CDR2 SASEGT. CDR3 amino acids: CASTRLLQGNTEAFF. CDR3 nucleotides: TGTGCCAGCACTAGATTGCTACAGGGGAACACTGAAGCTTTCTTT.

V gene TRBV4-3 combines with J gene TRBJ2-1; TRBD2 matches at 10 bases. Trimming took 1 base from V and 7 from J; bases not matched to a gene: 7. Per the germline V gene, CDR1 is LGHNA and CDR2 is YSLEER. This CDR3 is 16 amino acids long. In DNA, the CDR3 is TGCGCCAGCAGCCAAGGGGGGGGACTAGCGACGAATGAGCAGTTCTTC. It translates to CASSQGGGLATNEQFF.

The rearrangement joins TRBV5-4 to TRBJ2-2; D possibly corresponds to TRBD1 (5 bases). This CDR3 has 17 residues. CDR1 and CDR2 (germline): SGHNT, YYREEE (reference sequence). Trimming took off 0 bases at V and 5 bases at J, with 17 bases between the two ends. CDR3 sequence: CASSLEVRQGGTGELFF. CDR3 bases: TGTGCCAGCAGCTTGGAGGTCCGGCAGGGTGGGACCGGGGAGCTGTTTTTT. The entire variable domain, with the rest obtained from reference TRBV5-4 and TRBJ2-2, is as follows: ETGVTQSPTHLIKTRGQQVTLRCSSQSGHNTVSWYQQALGQGPQFIFQYYREEENGRGNFPPRFSGLQFPNYSSELNVNALELDDSALYLCASSLEVRQGGTGELFFGEGSRLTVL.

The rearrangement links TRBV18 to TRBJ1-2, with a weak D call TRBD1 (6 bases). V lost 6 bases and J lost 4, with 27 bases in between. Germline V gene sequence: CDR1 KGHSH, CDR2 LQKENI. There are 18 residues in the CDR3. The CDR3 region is CASSIGSAGALMGYGYTF. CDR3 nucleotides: TGTGCCAGCTCGATAGGGTCGGCAGGGGCCCTGATGGGCTATGGCTACACCTTC.

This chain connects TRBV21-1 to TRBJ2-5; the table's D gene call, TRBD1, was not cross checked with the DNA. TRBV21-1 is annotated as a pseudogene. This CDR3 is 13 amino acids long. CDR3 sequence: CASSTRVPETQYF. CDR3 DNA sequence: TGTGCCAGCAGCACCAGGGTGCCAGAGACCCAGTACTTC.

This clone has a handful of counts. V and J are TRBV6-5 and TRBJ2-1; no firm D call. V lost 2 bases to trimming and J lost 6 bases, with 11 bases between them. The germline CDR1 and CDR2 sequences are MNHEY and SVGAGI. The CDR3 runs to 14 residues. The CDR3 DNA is TGTGCCAGCAGTTACCAGGCCACCCGCAATGAGCAGTTCTTC. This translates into CASSYQATRNEQFF.

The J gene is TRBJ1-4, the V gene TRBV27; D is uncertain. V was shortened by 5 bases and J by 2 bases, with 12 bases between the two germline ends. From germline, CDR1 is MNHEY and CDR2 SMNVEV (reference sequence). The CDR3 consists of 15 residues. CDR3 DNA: TGTGCCAGCAGTCCTAGGTCGGCCACTAATGAAAAACTGTTTTTT. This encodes CASSPRSATNEKLFF.

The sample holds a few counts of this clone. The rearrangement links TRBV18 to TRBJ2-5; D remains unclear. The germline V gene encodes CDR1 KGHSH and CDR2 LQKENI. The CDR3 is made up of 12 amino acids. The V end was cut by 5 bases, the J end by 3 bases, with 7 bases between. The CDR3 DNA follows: TGTGCCAGCTCAAGCACGGAAGAGACCCAGTACTTC. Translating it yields CASSSTEETQYF.

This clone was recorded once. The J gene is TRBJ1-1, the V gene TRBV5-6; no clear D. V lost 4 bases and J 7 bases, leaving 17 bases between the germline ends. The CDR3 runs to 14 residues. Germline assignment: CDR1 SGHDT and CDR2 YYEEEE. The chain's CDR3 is CASSRREIAFEAFF. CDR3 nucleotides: TGTGCCAGCAGCCGCCGGGAAATCGCCTTTGAAGCTTTCTTT.

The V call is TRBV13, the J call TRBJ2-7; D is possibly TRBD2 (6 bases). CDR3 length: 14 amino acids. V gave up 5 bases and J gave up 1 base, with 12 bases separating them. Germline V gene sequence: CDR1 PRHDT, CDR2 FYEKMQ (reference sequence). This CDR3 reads CASSRVGTSYEQYF. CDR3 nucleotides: TGTGCCAGCAGCCGGGTCGGGACTTCCTACGAGCAGTACTTC.

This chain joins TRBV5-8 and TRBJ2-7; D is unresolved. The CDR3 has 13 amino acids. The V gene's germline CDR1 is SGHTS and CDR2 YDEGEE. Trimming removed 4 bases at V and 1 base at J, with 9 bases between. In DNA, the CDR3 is TGTGCCAGCAGCCCCACCGGGTCCTACGAGCAGTACTTC. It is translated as CASSPTGSYEQYF.

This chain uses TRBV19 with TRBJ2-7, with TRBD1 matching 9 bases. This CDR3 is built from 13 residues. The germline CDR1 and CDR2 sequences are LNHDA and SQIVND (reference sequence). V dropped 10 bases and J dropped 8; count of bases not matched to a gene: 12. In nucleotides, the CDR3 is TGTGCCACCAAAGACAGGGGGGCAGGGAAGCAGTACTTC. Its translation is CATKDRGAGKQYF.

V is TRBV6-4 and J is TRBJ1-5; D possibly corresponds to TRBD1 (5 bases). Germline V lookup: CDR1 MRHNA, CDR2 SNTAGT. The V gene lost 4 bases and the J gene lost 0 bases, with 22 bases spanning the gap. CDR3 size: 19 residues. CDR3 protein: CASSGGWGTGDGSNQPQHF. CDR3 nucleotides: TGTGCCAGCAGTGGCGGTTGGGGGACGGGGGATGGTAGCAATCAGCCCCAGCATTTT.